Listed here are 3 T cell receptor beta chains from one sample, sequenced in a study of somatic mutations in cytotoxic T cells in rheumatoid arthritis. Data came from immunoSEQ multiplex PCR; TCRdb stores just in-frame clones and leaves some out. The sample carries about 10,000 clones, about nine tenths recorded once. Source material: CD4+ T cells sorted from blood. The receptors come from a woman aged 18-29 years with rheumatoid arthritis.

The rearrangement links TRBV10-3 to TRBJ2-1; possibly TRBD2 for D (6 bases). The CDR3 totals 15 residues. V lost 7 bases and J lost 0, with 13 bases in between. Germline values: CDR1 ENHRY, CDR2 SYGVKD. CDR3 region: CAITSDGSSYNEQFF. Written as DNA, the CDR3 is TGTGCCATCACTTCCGACGGGAGCTCCTACAATGAGCAGTTCTTC.

The rearrangement links TRBV4-3 to TRBJ2-6; TRBD2 matches at 8 bases. This CDR3 has 17 amino acids. Losses at the gene ends were 3 bases for V and 0 bases for J; bases not matched to a gene: 4. Germline CDR1 and CDR2: LGHNA and YSLEER. The CDR3 nucleotides are TGCGCCAGCAGCCAGGGACTAGGAGGCTCTGGGGCCAACGTCCTGACTTTC. Protein sequence: CASSQGLGGSGANVLTF.

The chain joins TRBV7-2 to TRBJ2-3; 11 nucleotides agree with TRBD1. The CDR3 contains 17 residues. Germline loops: CDR1 SGHTA, CDR2 FQGNSA. V shed 5 bases, J shed 3 bases, and the junction held 10 bases outside the gene matches. CDR3 coding DNA: TGTGCCAGCAGCGACCGCAGGACAGGGGGCATGACAGATACGCAGTATTTT. This codes for CASSDRRTGGMTDTQYF.